These 18 T cell receptor beta chains were sequenced from one sample in a study of patients and donors after allogeneic stem cell transplantation. TCRdb re-called the RT-PCR reads with MiXCR, one entry per CDR3 protein. The data show about a million distinct CDR3 sequences, roughly 18% seen once. Sequenced sample: blood, either unsorted or a sorted T cell fraction (not recorded which). The origin of the receptors is a human donor who was either an allogeneic HSCT recipient or a stem cell or donor lymphocyte infusion donor (not recorded which). It is not recorded whose cells these are; they may come from a transplant donor.

This chain joins TRBV4-1 and TRBJ2-1; TRBD1 matches 8 bases. The CDR3 spans 16 residues. Germline loops: CDR1 MGHRA, CDR2 YSYEKL. The J segment lost 2 bases and the V segment lost 1 base, leaving 4 bases of the junction unmatched. The DNA for the CDR3 is TGCGCCAGCAGCCAAGTACAGGGGGTCACCTACAATGAGCAGTTCTTC. Protein sequence: CASSQVQGVTYNEQFF.

The J gene is TRBJ1-2, the V gene TRBV20-1, with D perhaps TRBD1 (5 bases). Per the germline V gene, CDR1 is DFQATT and CDR2 is SNEGSKA (reference sequence). The CDR3 consists of 13 residues. V was shortened by 6 bases and J by 2 bases, with 13 bases between the two germline ends. The CDR3 reads CSAETGENYGYTF. The CDR3 DNA sequence: TGCAGTGCGGAAACAGGTGAAAACTATGGCTACACCTTC.

The chain uses TRBV9 and TRBJ2-5; TRBD2 matches 7 bases. The junction had 5 bases not matched to a gene; V was cut back by 3 bases and J by 3 bases. The CDR3 has 14 amino acids. CDR1 is SGDLS, CDR2 YYNGEE, per germline. CDR3 DNA: TGTGCCAGCAGCGCCGAACTAGCGAAAGAGACCCAGTACTTC. The encoded protein is CASSAELAKETQYF.

The table lists this clonotype with many counts. The chain employs TRBV5-1 and TRBJ1-1; a possible D gene is TRBD1 (5 bases). Germline V gene lookup returns CDR1 SGHRS and CDR2 YFSETQ. This CDR3 region has 16 residues. Trimming took off 2 bases at V and 1 base at J, with 15 bases between the two ends. CDR3 nucleotides: TGCGCCAGCAGCTTAGGGACTCTCACCGAGAACACTGAAGCTTTCTTT. It codes for CASSLGTLTENTEAFF.

The chain's CDR3 is CASSTSGTATLSSGYTF. DNA of the CDR3: TGTGCCAGTAGTACGTCCGGGACAGCTACCCTATCGTCTGGCTACACCTTC. The V call is TRBV19, the J call TRBJ1-2; 7 bases fit TRBD1. Germline V gene lookup returns CDR1 LNHDA and CDR2 SQIVND (reference sequence). The CDR3 loop spans 17 amino acids. V was pared by 4 bases and J by 7 bases, with 18 bases of the junction left unmatched.

The chain recombines TRBV20-1 with TRBJ2-7, with TRBD2 matching over 11 bases. In germline, CDR1 is DFQATT, CDR2 SNEGSKA (reference sequence). V shed 1 base and J 3 bases; nucleotides not matched to a gene: 5. This CDR3 region has 15 residues. As DNA, the CDR3 is TGCAGTGCTAGAGCCTTAGCGGGGGGGCGCTACGAGCAGTACTTC. Amino acid sequence: CSARALAGGRYEQYF.

The V and J genes are TRBV6-5 and TRBJ1-1; D possibly corresponds to TRBD1 (5 bases). The V gene lost 2 bases and the J gene lost 5 bases, with 12 bases spanning the gap. This CDR3 region has 14 residues. Germline V gives CDR1 MNHEY, CDR2 SVGAGI. CDR3 sequence (DNA): TGTGCCAGCAGTTACATGGGGGGTGCGACTGAAGCTTTCTTT. It is translated as CASSYMGGATEAFF.

The chain carries TRBV20-1 and TRBJ2-1; 12 nucleotides match TRBD2. This CDR3 has 14 residues. V shed 5 bases, J shed 7 bases, and the junction held 6 bases outside the gene matches. Germline CDR1 and CDR2: DFQATT and SNEGSKA (reference sequence). The CDR3 nucleotides read TGCAGTGCTCTGACTAGCGGGAGACGAAATGAGCAGTTCTTC. Translating it yields CSALTSGRRNEQFF.

This clonotype was detected only a few times. The chain couples TRBV6-5 to TRBJ2-1; D is uncertain. CDR1 and CDR2 from the germline V gene are MNHEY and SVGAGI. With 7 bases removed from V and 10 bases from J, the gap between germline ends came to 11 bases. The CDR3 is made up of 11 amino acids. DNA of the CDR3: TGTGCCAGCACCCAGAAGACAGAGCAGTTCTTC. Translated, it gives CASTQKTEQFF.

This clonotype has more than one count but fewer than ten. V gene TRBV12-3 or TRBV12-4 combines with J gene TRBJ1-1; no definite D call. V dropped 6 bases and J dropped 2 bases, with 10 bases sitting between them. This CDR3 is built from 13 residues. The CDR3 is CASSLKSNTEAFF. The CDR3 nucleotides read TGTGCCAGCAGCCTTAAGTCTAACACTGAAGCTTTCTTT.

The gene calls are TRBV7-9 and TRBJ2-7; no clear D. The V end was cut by 4 bases, the J end by 2 bases, with 12 bases between. The CDR3 has 14 amino acids. Germline CDR1 SEHNR, CDR2 FQNEAQ (reference sequence). CDR3 coding DNA: TGTGCCAGCAGCTCCCTTACATATACCTACGAGCAGTACTTC. This codes for CASSSLTYTYEQYF. The entire variable domain, with the rest obtained from reference TRBV7-9 and TRBJ2-7, is as follows: DTGVSQNPRHKITKRGQNVTFRCDPISEHNRLYWYRQTLGQGPEFLTYFQNEAQLEKSRLLSDRFSAERPKGSFSTLEIQRTEQGDSAMYLCASSSLTYTYEQYFGPGTRLTVT.

This clonotype appeared many times. The rearrangement joins TRBV7-9 to TRBJ1-1; no clear D. The CDR3 extends over 15 amino acids. Germline values: CDR1 SEHNR, CDR2 FQNEAQ (reference sequence). Trimming left V 1 base short and J 1 base short, with 10 bases between. The CDR3, as DNA: TGTGCCAGCAGCTTAGTCCTGGGAAAGAACACTGAAGCTTTCTTT. Translated: CASSLVLGKNTEAFF.

V gene TRBV25-1 combines with J gene TRBJ2-7; 8 bases line up with TRBD1. Germline CDR1 MGHDK, CDR2 SYGVNS. The CDR3 is 14 amino acids. V lost 6 bases, J lost 3 bases, and 7 bases stayed unmatched. Written as DNA, the CDR3 is TGTGCCAGCAGCGCAGGGGGCCGGAACTACGAGCAGTACTTC. Its translation is CASSAGGRNYEQYF.

In this sample, this clonotype turned up a few times. V is TRBV5-6 and J is TRBJ1-2; the match to TRBD1 covers 8 bases. After removal of 1 base from V and 8 bases from J, the junction contained 16 bases not matched to a gene. This CDR3 has 17 residues. In germline, CDR1 is SGHDT, CDR2 YYEEEE. CDR3 coding DNA: TGTGCCAGCAGCTTGTTGTCCGGACAGGGTACCTCGGTGGGCTACACCTTC. It translates to CASSLLSGQGTSVGYTF.

The chain recombines TRBV5-6 with TRBJ2-3, with 8 positions matching TRBD1. The J segment lost 3 bases and the V segment lost 1 base, leaving 4 bases of the junction unmatched. CDR1 SGHDT and CDR2 YYEEEE come from the germline V gene. The length of the CDR3 is 15 residues. CDR3 region: CASSLFQGATDTQYF. For the CDR3, the DNA is TGTGCCAGCAGCTTGTTTCAGGGGGCAACAGATACGCAGTATTTT.

This clonotype was counted between two and nine times. This rearrangement joins TRBV19 to TRBJ1-5, with D perhaps TRBD1 (6 bases). This CDR3 is built from 17 residues. Germline V gene lookup returns CDR1 LNHDA and CDR2 SQIVND (reference sequence). With 7 bases removed from V and 3 bases from J, the gap between germline ends came to 22 bases. The CDR3 region has the DNA TGTGCCAGTACTATGAATCCGGGCAGGGGATACAATCAGCCCCAGCATTTT. Its translation is CASTMNPGRGYNQPQHF.

At least ten counts were recorded for this clonotype. Here the CDR3 reads CSARTSGRFSSTDTQYF. DNA for the CDR3: TGCAGTGCTAGGACTAGCGGGAGGTTTTCTAGCACAGATACGCAGTATTTT. This chain connects TRBV20-1 to TRBJ2-3; 13 bases are a match to TRBD2. This CDR3 is 17 amino acids long. Germline lookup yields CDR1 DFQATT and CDR2 SNEGSKA (reference sequence). V was pared by 3 bases and J by 0 bases, with 6 bases of the junction left unmatched.

The chain links TRBV10-3 to TRBJ1-1; 9 positions match TRBD1. Germline lookup yields CDR1 ENHRY and CDR2 SYGVKD. The CDR3 is 16 residues long. Germline trimming cut 3 bases from V and 2 bases from J; bases unmatched to any gene: 7. The DNA for the CDR3 is TGTGCCATCAGTGACCCCGGGACAGGGACCAACACTGAAGCTTTCTTT. Its translation: CAISDPGTGTNTEAFF.